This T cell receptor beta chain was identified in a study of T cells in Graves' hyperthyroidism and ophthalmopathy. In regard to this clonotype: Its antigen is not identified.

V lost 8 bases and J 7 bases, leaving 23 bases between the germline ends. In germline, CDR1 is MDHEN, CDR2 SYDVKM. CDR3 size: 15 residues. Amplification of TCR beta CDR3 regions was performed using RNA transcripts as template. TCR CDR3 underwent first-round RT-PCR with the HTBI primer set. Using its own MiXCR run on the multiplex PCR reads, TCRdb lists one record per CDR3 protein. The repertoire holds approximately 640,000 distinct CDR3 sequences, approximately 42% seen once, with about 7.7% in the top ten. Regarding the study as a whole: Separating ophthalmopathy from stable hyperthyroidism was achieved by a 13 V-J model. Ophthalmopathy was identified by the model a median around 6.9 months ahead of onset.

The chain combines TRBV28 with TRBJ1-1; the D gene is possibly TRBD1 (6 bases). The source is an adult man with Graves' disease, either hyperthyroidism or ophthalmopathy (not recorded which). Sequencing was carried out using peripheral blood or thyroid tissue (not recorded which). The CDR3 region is CASANLGTGGHEAFF. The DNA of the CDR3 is TGTGCCAGCGCGAACCTCGGGACGGGGGGACATGAAGCTTTCTTT.